This T cell receptor (beta chain) was obtained from a study of blood T cell repertoires in COVID-19. This CDR3 region has 15 residues. The V gene's germline CDR1 is SQVTM and CDR2 ANQGSEA. After removal of 6 bases from V and 7 bases from J, the junction contained 13 bases not matched to a gene. Assay used: immunoSEQ multiplex PCR; TCRdb lists only in-frame clones, some missing. This table has 250,000 or so clones, under 95% appearing once. The sequence was collected from a man in his forties who had been exposed to COVID-19. This chain uses TRBV29-1 with TRBJ2-7; TRBD2 matches 12 bases. Material: PBMCs or T cells enriched from blood (not recorded which). CDR3 bases: TGCAGCGTGGAGAGGACTAGCGGGACAATTGAAGAGCAGTACTTC. Translating gives CSVERTSGTIEEQYF.